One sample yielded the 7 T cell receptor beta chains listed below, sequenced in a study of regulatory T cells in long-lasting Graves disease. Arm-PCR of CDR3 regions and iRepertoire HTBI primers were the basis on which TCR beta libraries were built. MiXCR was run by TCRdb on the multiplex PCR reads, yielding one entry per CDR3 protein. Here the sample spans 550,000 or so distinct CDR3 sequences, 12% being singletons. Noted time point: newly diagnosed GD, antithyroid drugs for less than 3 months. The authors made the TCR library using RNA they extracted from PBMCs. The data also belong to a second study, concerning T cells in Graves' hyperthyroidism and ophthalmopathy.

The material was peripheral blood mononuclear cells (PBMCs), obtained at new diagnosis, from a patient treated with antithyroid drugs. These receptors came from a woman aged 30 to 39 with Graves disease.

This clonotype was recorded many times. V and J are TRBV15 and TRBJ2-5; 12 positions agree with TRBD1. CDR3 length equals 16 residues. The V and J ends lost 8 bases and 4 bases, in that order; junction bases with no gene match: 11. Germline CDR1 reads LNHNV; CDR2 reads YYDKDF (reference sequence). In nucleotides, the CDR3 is TGTGCCACCTCGGGACAGGGGGCGCGGATAGGAGAGACCCAGTACTTC. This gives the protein CATSGQGARIGETQYF.

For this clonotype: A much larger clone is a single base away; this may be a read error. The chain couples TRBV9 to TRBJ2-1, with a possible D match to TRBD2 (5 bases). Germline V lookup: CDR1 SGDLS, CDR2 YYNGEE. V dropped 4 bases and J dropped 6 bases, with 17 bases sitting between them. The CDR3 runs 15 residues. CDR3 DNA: TGTGCCAGCAGCCCTCCAAGGCGGGTGGGCAATGAGCAGTTCTTC. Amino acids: CASSPPRRVGNEQFF.

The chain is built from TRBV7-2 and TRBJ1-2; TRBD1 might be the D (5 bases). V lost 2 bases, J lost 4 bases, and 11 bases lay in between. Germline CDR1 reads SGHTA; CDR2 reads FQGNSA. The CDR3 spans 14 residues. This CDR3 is CASSLTQGSYGYTF. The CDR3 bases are TGTGCCAGCAGCTTAACCCAGGGTAGCTATGGCTACACCTTC.

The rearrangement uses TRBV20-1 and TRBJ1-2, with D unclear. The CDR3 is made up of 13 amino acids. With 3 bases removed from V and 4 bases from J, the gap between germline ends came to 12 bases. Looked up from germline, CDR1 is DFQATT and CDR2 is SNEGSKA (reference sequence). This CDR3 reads CSASGAPGYGYTF. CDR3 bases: TGCAGTGCTAGCGGAGCCCCGGGCTATGGCTACACCTTC.

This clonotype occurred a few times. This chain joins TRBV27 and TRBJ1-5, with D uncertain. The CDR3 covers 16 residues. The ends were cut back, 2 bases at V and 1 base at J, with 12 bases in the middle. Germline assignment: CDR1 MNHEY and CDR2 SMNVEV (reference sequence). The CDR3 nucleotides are TGTGCCAGCAGTTTACTCGGGTTTCCGAGCAATCAGCCCCAGCATTTT. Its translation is CASSLLGFPSNQPQHF.

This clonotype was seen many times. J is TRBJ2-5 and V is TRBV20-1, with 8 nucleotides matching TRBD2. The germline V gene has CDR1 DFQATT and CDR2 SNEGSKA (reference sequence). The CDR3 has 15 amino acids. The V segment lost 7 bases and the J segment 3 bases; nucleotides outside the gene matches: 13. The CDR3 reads CSVARPSGSKETQYF. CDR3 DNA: TGCAGTGTCGCACGCCCTAGCGGGTCCAAAGAGACCCAGTACTTC.

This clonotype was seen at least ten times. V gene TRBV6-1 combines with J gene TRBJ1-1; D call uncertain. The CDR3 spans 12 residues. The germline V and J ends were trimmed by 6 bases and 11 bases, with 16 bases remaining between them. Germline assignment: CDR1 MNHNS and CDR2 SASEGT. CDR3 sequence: CASSGTTNMAFF. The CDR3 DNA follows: TGTGCCAGCAGCGGTACTACGAACATGGCTTTCTTT.